The 19 T cell receptor beta chains reported below all come from one sample, sequenced in a study of T cells after yellow fever vaccination. A single record per CDR3 protein comes from TCRdb applying MiXCR to the 5' RACE reads. The sample yields about 320,000 distinct CDR3 sequences, around 4.4% seen once. Here the sequenced sample was PBMCs, taken 15 days after the yellow fever booster vaccination. These receptors came from a man younger than 30 who received the YFV17D yellow fever vaccine.

The chain is built from TRBV7-8 and TRBJ1-1; 10 nucleotides align to TRBD1. With 4 bases clipped from V and 5 bases from J, the junction kept 10 bases outside the gene matches. The germline V gene encodes CDR1 SGHVS and CDR2 FQNEAQ. The CDR3 contains 16 residues. The CDR3 here is CASSSPPDRGWTEAFF. DNA of the CDR3: TGTGCCAGCAGCTCTCCGCCGGACAGGGGGTGGACTGAAGCTTTCTTT.

This clonotype was counted many times. V is TRBV7-8 and J is TRBJ2-7; perhaps TRBD1 as D (5 bases). The CDR3 is made up of 13 amino acids. The V end was cut by 5 bases, the J end by 3 bases, with 11 bases between. The germline CDR1 and CDR2 sequences are SGHVS and FQNEAQ. CDR3 amino acids: CASSRQLFYEQYF. DNA of the CDR3: TGTGCCAGCAGCCGACAGCTTTTCTACGAGCAGTACTTC.

This rearrangement joins TRBV4-3 to TRBJ1-1, with unresolved D. Germline-derived CDR1 and CDR2 are LGHNA and YSLEER. This CDR3 region has 15 residues. Trimming left V 1 base short and J 0 bases short, with 9 bases between. DNA for the CDR3: TGCGCCAGCAGCCAAGGCCACATACTGAACACTGAAGCTTTCTTT. This translates into CASSQGHILNTEAFF.

This clonotype was observed many times. This chain connects TRBV5-1 to TRBJ2-1; 9 bases line up with TRBD1. Germline CDR1 is SGHRS and CDR2 is YFSETQ. V lost 0 bases and J lost 8; bases outside the gene matches: 3. The CDR3 totals 14 residues. CDR3 amino acids: CASSLGQGVDEQFF. CDR3 DNA: TGCGCCAGCAGCTTGGGACAGGGGGTAGATGAGCAGTTCTTC.

V gene TRBV5-8 combines with J gene TRBJ2-2; TRBD2 matches 7 bases. V was pared by 0 bases and J by 6 bases, with 11 bases of the junction left unmatched. Germline V gene data show CDR1 as SGHTS and CDR2 as YDEGEE. This CDR3 has 17 amino acids. CDR3 nucleotides: TGTGCCAGCAGCTTGGCCATACAGGCGGGAGTATCCGGGGAGCTGTTTTTT. Protein product: CASSLAIQAGVSGELFF.

The rearrangement joins TRBV19 to TRBJ1-2; D call uncertain. The V gene's germline CDR1 is LNHDA and CDR2 SQIVND (reference sequence). CDR3 length: 15 amino acids. V was pared by 9 bases and J by 0 bases, with 17 bases between. This CDR3 reads CASTTAAPANYGYTF. Written as DNA, the CDR3 is TGTGCCAGCACCACCGCCGCCCCTGCTAACTATGGCTACACCTTC.

The chain employs TRBV19 and TRBJ2-2; 7 bases are shared with TRBD1. The CDR3 length is 15 residues. J lost 7 bases, V lost 7 bases, and 12 bases had no gene match. CDR1 is LNHDA, CDR2 SQIVND, per germline (reference sequence). The CDR3 loop is CASTPSTGFVGELFF. The CDR3 nucleotides are TGTGCCAGTACCCCCTCGACAGGGTTTGTCGGGGAGCTGTTTTTT.

This clonotype was detected ten times or more. The chain is built from TRBV7-8 and TRBJ2-7, with 9 bases aligning to TRBD1. The CDR3 runs to 15 residues. Germline CDR1 SGHVS, CDR2 FQNEAQ. After removal of 5 bases from V and 2 bases from J, the junction contained 7 bases not matched to a gene. CDR3 coding DNA: TGTGCCAGCAGCCCACCCGGGACAGGGACCTACGAGCAGTACGTC. Amino acids: CASSPPGTGTYEQYV.

This chain joins TRBV5-1 and TRBJ2-2; 9 bases fit TRBD1. The CDR3 runs 15 residues. Germline V gives CDR1 SGHRS, CDR2 YFSETQ. After removal of 4 bases from V and 7 bases from J, the junction contained 8 bases not matched to a gene. CDR3 sequence reads: CASSPGTGFDGELFF. In DNA form, the CDR3 reads TGCGCCAGCAGCCCCGGGACAGGGTTTGACGGGGAGCTGTTTTTT.

Ten or more counts support this clonotype. The CDR3 is CASSRGQTYEQYF. In DNA, the CDR3 is TGTGCCAGCAGCCGGGGACAGACGTACGAGCAGTACTTC. This rearrangement joins TRBV7-2 to TRBJ2-7; TRBD1 matches at 7 bases. Trimming cost V 5 bases and J 4 bases; bases outside gene matches: 5. CDR3 length equals 13 residues. Germline V CDR1 and CDR2: SGHTA, FQGNSA.

There are many counts of this clonotype. Its ends do not fully match the called genes, so a read error is possible. This rearrangement joins TRBV4-2 to TRBJ2-3; D possibly corresponds to TRBD2 (5 bases). There are 16 residues in the CDR3. Germline loops: CDR1 LGHNA, CDR2 YNFKEQ. The CDR3 nucleotides read TGCGCCAGCAGCCAAGATGCGGGCTGGGGCACAGATACGCAGTATTTT. Protein: CASSQDAGWGTDTQYF.

This clonotype has at least ten counts. This chain joins TRBV20-1 and TRBJ2-7, with 7 bases matching TRBD1. Unmatched junction bases numbered 7, after V lost 5 bases and J lost 0 bases. The CDR3 has 14 amino acids. Germline V CDR1 and CDR2: DFQATT, SNEGSKA (reference sequence). The CDR3 region is CSALSQGRSYEQYV. The CDR3 DNA reads as TGCAGTGCTCTATCACAGGGGCGCTCCTACGAGCAGTACGTC.

This clonotype has at least ten counts. The chain recombines TRBV20-1 with TRBJ2-7, with 7 bases aligning to TRBD2. With V trimmed by 6 bases and J by 4 bases, 6 bases remained unmatched. The CDR3 is 12 residues long. Germline loops: CDR1 DFQATT, CDR2 SNEGSKA (reference sequence). CDR3 in amino acids: CSAGRVGYEQYF. For the CDR3, the DNA is TGCAGTGCGGGGAGGGTTGGGTACGAGCAGTACTTC.

This clonotype was found many times. The chain uses TRBV5-8 and TRBJ1-6; the D is unclear. The V gene's germline CDR1 is SGHTS and CDR2 YDEGEE. V gave up 1 base and J gave up 1 base, with 9 bases separating them. The CDR3 runs 16 residues. Here the CDR3 DNA reads TGTGCCAGCAGCTTGTTCTGGATTTCCTATAATTCACCCCTCCACTTT. Its translation is CASSLFWISYNSPLHF.

This clonotype was seen ten or more times. This chain uses TRBV5-1 with TRBJ2-3; D is possibly TRBD2 (6 bases). There are 14 residues in the CDR3. Germline V gives CDR1 SGHRS, CDR2 YFSETQ. The V gene lost 4 bases and the J gene lost 5 bases, with 14 bases spanning the gap. CDR3: CASSLGGTGDTQYF. CDR3 nucleotide sequence: TGCGCCAGCAGCCTGGGGGGAACGGGAGATACGCAGTATTTT.

This clonotype was seen many times. The chain has TRBV20-1 and TRBJ1-1; possibly TRBD1 for D (5 bases). CDR1 and CDR2 (germline): DFQATT, SNEGSKA (reference sequence). This CDR3 is built from 13 residues. V shed 3 bases and J shed 0 bases, with 8 bases lying between them. The DNA of the CDR3 is TGCAGTGCTAGGGGGGTGGTGAACACTGAAGCTTTCTTT. Its protein is CSARGVVNTEAFF.

At least ten counts were recorded for this clonotype. This sequence joins TRBV9 and TRBJ2-1; tentatively, D is TRBD1 (5 bases). From germline, CDR1 is SGDLS and CDR2 YYNGEE. V was pared by 5 bases and J by 0 bases, with 9 bases between. The CDR3 has 14 amino acids. The CDR3 nucleotides are TGTGCCAGCAGTGGGGCTAACTCCTACAATGAGCAGTTCTTC. Amino acids: CASSGANSYNEQFF.

J is TRBJ2-1 and V is TRBV29-1; 8 bases are a match to TRBD1. V lost 6 bases to trimming and J lost 5 bases; unmatched junction nucleotides: 12. Germline CDR1 is SQVTM and CDR2 is ANQGSEA. The CDR3 spans 15 residues. CDR3 nucleotide sequence: TGCAGCGTCACGAGACAGGGGACCCTCCACAATGAGCAGTTCTTC. Protein product: CSVTRQGTLHNEQFF.

There are a few counts of this clonotype. The chain combines TRBV6-2 or TRBV6-3 with TRBJ2-7; D is unresolved. Germline CDR1 reads MNHEY; CDR2 reads SVGEGT. The V gene lost 5 bases and the J gene lost 2 bases, with 7 bases spanning the gap. The CDR3 is made up of 12 amino acids. The CDR3 coding sequence is TGTGCCAGCAGTCGTTTTCCCTACGAGCAGTACTTC. Its protein product is CASSRFPYEQYF.